The rows below give T cell receptor beta chains drawn from one sample of a study of shared clonotypes between healthy human individuals. TCRdb's copy holds only in-frame clones and misses some; the assay was immunoSEQ multiplex PCR. Of 550,000 to 750,000 clones in the sample, around 95% were seen once. Sequenced: naive CD8+ T cells sorted from blood. The receptors stem from a woman in her twenties or thirties in good health. CDR3s include the opening cysteine and the closing phenylalanine or tryptophan. Each record gives: J gene, CDR3 length, V gene, clone size, D gene, CDR3 protein, CDR3 DNA. A D gene is named only where the DNA matches it firmly. Size is stated for part of the rows, as once, few or many counts, or as a class when the clone is expanded.

J: TRBJ2-1; length: 11; V: TRBV2; size: .; D: .; CDR3: CASSELHEQFF; DNA: TGTGCCAGCAGTGAATTGCATGAGCAGTTCTTC
J: TRBJ2-3; length: 16; V: TRBV7-9; size: .; D: TRBD2; CDR3: CASSLPGGSPFLGQYF; DNA: TGTGCCAGCAGCCTTCCCGGGGGGAGCCCATTTTTAGGGCAGTATTTT
J: TRBJ2-7; length: 14; V: TRBV15; size: .; D: TRBD2; CDR3: CATTGAGDGNEQYF; DNA: TGTGCCACCACCGGAGCGGGAGATGGGAACGAGCAGTACTTC
J: TRBJ2-4; length: 16; V: TRBV4-1; size: .; D: .; CDR3: CASSQDLRRATDIQYF; DNA: TGCGCCAGCAGCCAAGACCTTCGGCGGGCAACGGACATTCAGTACTTC
J: TRBJ2-2; length: 16; V: TRBV6-1; size: .; D: TRBD1; CDR3: CASSEYLGTGSGELFF; DNA: TGTGCCAGCAGTGAATATTTAGGGACAGGGTCAGGGGAGCTGTTTTTT
J: TRBJ2-7; length: 14; V: TRBV27; size: .; D: .; CDR3: CASSLRDVSNEQYF; DNA: TGTGCCAGCAGTTTACGGGACGTGTCGAACGAGCAGTACTTC
J: TRBJ1-2; length: 18; V: TRBV6-1; size: .; D: .; CDR3: CASSDKGTGTLSLYGYTF; DNA: TGTGCCAGCAGTGATAAGGGTACCGGGACCCTAAGTTTATATGGCTACACCTTC
J: TRBJ2-1; length: 13; V: TRBV27; size: .; D: .; CDR3: CASSLGRSNEQFF; DNA: TGTGCCAGCAGTTTAGGTCGCTCTAACGAGCAGTTCTTC
J: TRBJ2-1; length: 12; V: TRBV7-8; size: .; D: .; CDR3: CASSLTRNEQFF; DNA: TGTGCCAGCAGCTTAACAAGGAATGAGCAGTTCTTC
J: TRBJ2-2; length: 15; V: TRBV5-1; size: .; D: .; CDR3: CASSIDKMNTGELFF; DNA: TGCGCCAGCAGCATTGACAAGATGAACACCGGGGAGCTGTTTTTT
J: TRBJ2-1; length: 15; V: TRBV19; size: .; D: TRBD1; CDR3: CASSWTGINYNEQFF; DNA: TGTGCCAGTAGTTGGACAGGGATAAACTACAATGAGCAGTTCTTC
J: TRBJ1-3; length: 14; V: TRBV5-6; size: .; D: .; CDR3: CASSKVFAGNTIYF; DNA: TGTGCCAGCAGTAAAGTATTCGCTGGAAACACCATATATTTT
J: TRBJ1-3; length: 16; V: TRBV27; size: .; D: .; CDR3: CASSLSPGTSGNTIYF; DNA: TGTGCCAGCAGTTTATCCCCAGGGACCTCTGGAAACACCATATATTTT
J: TRBJ2-2; length: 16; V: TRBV19; size: .; D: .; CDR3: CASSILGTVDTGELFF; DNA: TGTGCCAGTAGTATTTTGGGGACGGTCGACACCGGGGAGCTGTTTTTT
J: TRBJ2-3; length: 15; V: TRBV7-3; size: .; D: TRBD2; CDR3: CASSFLAGGLDTQYF; DNA: TGTGCCAGCAGCTTCTTAGCGGGAGGGCTGGATACGCAGTATTTT
J: TRBJ2-7; length: 16; V: TRBV27; size: .; D: TRBD2; CDR3: CASSPQGLAGVHEQYF; DNA: TGTGCCAGCAGTCCGCAAGGACTAGCGGGAGTCCACGAGCAGTACTTC
J: TRBJ2-3; length: 15; V: TRBV19; size: .; D: TRBD2; CDR3: CASSLLAGVTDTQYF; DNA: TGTGCCAGTAGTCTACTAGCGGGAGTTACAGATACGCAGTATTTT
J: TRBJ1-5; length: 14; V: TRBV27; size: .; D: .; CDR3: CASSPRDELGPQHF; DNA: TGTGCCAGCAGTCCGAGGGACGAGTTAGGGCCCCAGCATTTT
J: TRBJ2-1; length: 13; V: TRBV29-1; size: once; D: .; CDR3: CSVGRDSYNEQFF; DNA: TGCAGCGTTGGACGGGACTCTTATAATGAGCAGTTCTTC
J: TRBJ2-2; length: 17; V: TRBV5-6; size: .; D: TRBD1; CDR3: CASSWGPGQGLTGELFF; DNA: TGTGCCAGCAGCTGGGGGCCGGGACAGGGGTTAACCGGGGAGCTGTTTTTT
J: TRBJ2-1; length: 15; V: TRBV7-9; size: .; D: TRBD2; CDR3: CASSQTSGNHNEQFF; DNA: TGTGCCAGCAGCCAAACTAGCGGGAATCACAATGAGCAGTTCTTC
J: TRBJ2-2; length: 16; V: TRBV28; size: .; D: .; CDR3: CASSFLREWNTGELFF; DNA: TGTGCCAGCAGTTTTCTTCGGGAGTGGAACACCGGGGAGCTGTTTTTT
J: TRBJ2-3; length: 17; V: TRBV28; size: .; D: TRBD2; CDR3: CASSLPKAGGPSDTQYF; DNA: TGTGCCAGCAGTTTGCCCAAAGCGGGAGGGCCATCAGATACGCAGTATTTT
J: TRBJ2-5; length: 16; V: TRBV4-1; size: .; D: TRBD1; CDR3: CASSQRTGLAQETQYF; DNA: TGCGCCAGCAGCCAAAGGACAGGGCTAGCTCAAGAGACCCAGTACTTC
J: TRBJ1-2; length: 14; V: TRBV5-4; size: .; D: .; CDR3: CASSFQGSNYGYTF; DNA: TGTGCCAGCAGCTTCCAGGGCTCTAACTATGGCTACACCTTC
J: TRBJ2-2; length: 16; V: TRBV10-1; size: .; D: TRBD1; CDR3: CASSESPGTGTGELFF; DNA: TGCGCCAGCAGTGAGTCCCCCGGGACAGGGACCGGGGAGCTGTTTTTT
J: TRBJ1-4; length: 17; V: TRBV28; size: .; D: .; CDR3: CASSFGFSPTTNEKLFF; DNA: TGTGCCAGCAGTTTCGGCTTTTCCCCCACCACTAATGAAAAACTGTTTTTT
J: TRBJ2-1; length: 13; V: TRBV28; size: .; D: .; CDR3: CASEAVNYNEQFF; DNA: TGTGCCAGCGAAGCCGTAAACTACAATGAGCAGTTCTTC
J: TRBJ2-7; length: 13; V: TRBV6-1; size: .; D: .; CDR3: CASSDGFAYEQYF; DNA: TGTGCCAGCAGTGACGGCTTTGCCTACGAGCAGTACTTC
J: TRBJ2-5; length: 13; V: TRBV23-1; size: .; D: .; CDR3: CASTPWGIETQYF; DNA: TGCGCCAGCACCCCGTGGGGGATAGAGACCCAGTACTTC
J: TRBJ2-2; length: 16; V: TRBV18; size: .; D: TRBD1; CDR3: CASSPPGTGNTGELFF; DNA: TGTGCCAGCTCACCGCCCGGGACAGGAAACACCGGGGAGCTGTTTTTT
J: TRBJ1-1; length: 15; V: TRBV27; size: .; D: TRBD1; CDR3: CASSLEGALNTEAFF; DNA: TGTGCCAGCAGTTTAGAGGGGGCCCTGAACACTGAAGCTTTCTTT
J: TRBJ2-1; length: 15; V: TRBV4-1; size: .; D: .; CDR3: CASSQGLSPYNEQFF; DNA: TGCGCCAGCAGCCAGGGATTATCCCCCTACAATGAGCAGTTCTTC
J: TRBJ1-5; length: 15; V: TRBV4-1; size: .; D: .; CDR3: CASSPREGGNQPQHF; DNA: TGCGCCAGCAGCCCCCGGGAGGGTGGGAATCAGCCCCAGCATTTT
J: TRBJ1-2; length: 15; V: TRBV13; size: few; D: .; CDR3: CASSLGPEKNYGYTF; DNA: TGTGCCAGCAGCTTAGGTCCGGAGAAAAATTATGGCTACACCTTC
J: TRBJ2-1; length: 12; V: TRBV27; size: .; D: .; CDR3: CASSPLTNEQFF; DNA: TGTGCCAGCAGCCCGCTAACCAATGAGCAGTTCTTC
J: TRBJ2-7; length: 15; V: TRBV27; size: .; D: TRBD1; CDR3: CASRVIRDRVYEQYF; DNA: TGTGCCAGCAGGGTAATCCGGGACAGGGTCTACGAGCAGTACTTC